These 10 T cell receptor beta chains were sequenced from one sample in a study of shared clonotypes between healthy human individuals. The protocol was immunoSEQ multiplex PCR, while the TCRdb copy is restricted to in-frame clones and leaves out a portion. The repertoire holds some 2.3 million clones, approximately 93% seen once, with about 0.39% in the top ten. Input material: naive CD4+ T cells from PBMCs. The subset: CD45RA+ positively selected. The source of these receptors is a man between 18 and 35 years old in good health. Some clones in this sample may be carry-over from other donors' samples.

This clone was observed a few times. The sample contains more than one DNA sequence encoding this CDR3. The genes are TRBV28 and TRBJ1-4, with no clear D. Germline CDR1 is MDHEN and CDR2 is SYDVKM. This CDR3 comprises 11 residues. V was cut by 2 bases and J by 8 bases, with 3 bases left in between. This CDR3 reads CASSLNEKLFF. CDR3 in DNA: TGTGCCAGCAGTTTAAACGAAAAACTGTTTTTT. Complete variable domain (other parts from reference TRBV28 and TRBJ1-4): DVKVTQSSRYLVKRTGEKVFLECVQDMDHENMFWYRQDPGLGLRLIYFSYDVKMKEKGDIPEGYSVSREKKERFSLILESASTNQTSMYLCASSLNEKLFFGSGTQLSVL.

This sequence joins TRBV7-9 and TRBJ2-3; TRBD2 aligns across 9 bases. The V and J ends lost 5 bases and 4 bases, in that order; junction bases with no gene match: 13. Germline V CDR1 and CDR2: SEHNR, FQNEAQ (reference sequence). There are 17 residues in the CDR3. The CDR3 is CASSQIREREVADTQYF. DNA for the CDR3: TGTGCCAGCAGCCAAATTAGAGAGCGGGAGGTGGCAGATACGCAGTATTTT.

The chain has TRBV6-5 and TRBJ1-2; maybe TRBD1 (5 bases). The V end lost 5 bases, the J end lost 2 bases, and 12 bases lay between the germline ends. Germline CDR1 MNHEY, CDR2 SVGAGI. The CDR3 totals 14 residues. The CDR3 here is CASSAGDHNYGYTF. CDR3 nucleotides: TGTGCCAGCAGTGCGGGGGACCACAACTATGGCTACACCTTC.

The V and J genes are TRBV28 and TRBJ2-1; 12 nucleotides align to TRBD2. This CDR3 contains 15 residues. The germline CDR1 and CDR2 sequences are MDHEN and SYDVKM. V dropped 6 bases and J dropped 6; count of bases not matched to a gene: 6. The CDR3 reads CASRLAGGPANEQFF. CDR3 nucleotide sequence: TGTGCCAGCAGGCTAGCGGGAGGGCCGGCCAATGAGCAGTTCTTC. The full variable domain, its missing parts supplied by reference TRBV28 and TRBJ2-1, is DVKVTQSSRYLVKRTGEKVFLECVQDMDHENMFWYRQDPGLGLRLIYFSYDVKMKEKGDIPEGYSVSREKKERFSLILESASTNQTSMYLCASRLAGGPANEQFFGPGTRLTVL.

The chain combines TRBV14 with TRBJ1-1; possible D gene TRBD1, 5 bases. The germline gives CDR1 SGHDN, CDR2 FVKESK. Deletions cut 1 base from V and 6 bases from J, with 12 bases between. This CDR3 is 14 amino acids long. The CDR3 bases are TGTGCCAGCAGCCAAGGGTCAGGGTTCCCTGAAGCTTTCTTT. The encoded protein is CASSQGSGFPEAFF.

The chain carries TRBV5-1 and TRBJ2-5; D not resolved. V was clipped by 1 base and J by 2 bases, with 9 bases between them. CDR1 is SGHRS, CDR2 YFSETQ, per germline. This CDR3 contains 14 residues. The CDR3 bases are TGCGCCAGCAGCTTGATGTCGGAACAAGAGACCCAGTACTTC. Translating gives CASSLMSEQETQYF.

Comments on this clone: This same CDR3 is encoded by further DNA sequences in the sample. The CDR3 DNA follows: TGTGCCAGCAGTTTAGGCGGTGTAGGCACAGATACGCAGTATTTT. The encoded protein is CASSLGGVGTDTQYF. The chain is built from TRBV28 and TRBJ2-3, with D unresolved. There are 15 residues in the CDR3. Germline V gene sequence: CDR1 MDHEN, CDR2 SYDVKM. Between the trimmed V and J ends, which lost 2 bases and 1 base, there was a span of 10 bases.

The chain has TRBV19 and TRBJ1-4, with D perhaps TRBD1 (5 bases). CDR3 size: 13 residues. Looked up from germline, CDR1 is LNHDA and CDR2 is SQIVND (reference sequence). Trimming pared 7 bases from V and 4 bases from J, leaving 10 bases between. CDR3 amino acids: CASTRGRNEKLFF. CDR3 DNA sequence: TGTGCCAGTACGAGGGGCCGTAATGAAAAACTGTTTTTT.

On this clone itself: At the DNA level, this CDR3 is encoded by other sequences in the same sample as well. The V gene is TRBV9, the J gene TRBJ2-1; no firm D call. CDR3 length: 12 residues. Trimming shortened V by 2 bases and J by 6 bases, and 6 bases separated the two germline ends. CDR1 is SGDLS, CDR2 YYNGEE, per germline. CDR3 bases: TGTGCCAGCAGCGTGGGCCCCAATGAGCAGTTCTTC. This sequence encodes CASSVGPNEQFF.

V is TRBV7-9 and J is TRBJ1-4; 7 nucleotides agree with TRBD1. The germline gives CDR1 SEHNR, CDR2 FQNEAQ (reference sequence). Unmatched junction bases numbered 6, after V lost 5 bases and J lost 3 bases. This CDR3 has 15 amino acids. The CDR3 DNA follows: TGTGCCAGCAGCCCTCGGGACAGCCCTAATGAAAAACTGTTTTTT. Protein product: CASSPRDSPNEKLFF.